This section outlines one TCR beta chain sequence together with its context. The table lists this clonotype with many counts. Its cognate antigen has yet to be identified. No base qualities exist here, and no much larger clone lies one base off it. These data originate in a study of early T cells in non-severe SARS-CoV-2 infection (dated by TCRdb to 2020 to 2022). Regarding the complete study: Because TCR sequencing was done on bulk RNA from unsorted whole blood, the alpha and beta chains could not be paired.

Library construction relied on 5' RACE. TCRdb names NextSeq 500 as the instrument used. To correct for sequencing error and PCR bias, the TCR library protocol tagged individual cDNA molecules with unique molecular identifiers. Both TCR alpha and beta chains were sequenced, and tight co-correlation was observed between alpha and beta sequence abundances in each sample. On the authors' methods: V gene, J gene and CDR3 annotation of TCR sequences was performed with Decombinator V4. Expanded TCRs were defined as changing significantly between any two time points under a Poisson model with p below 0.0001. Abundances of TCRs were expressed as counts per million after normalisation to the total number of TCRs sequenced in each sample. MAIT TCRs were defined by TRAV1-2 paired with TRAJ12, TRAJ20 or TRAJ33, and iNKT TCRs by TRAV10 paired with TRAJ18. VDJdb, accessed 1 November 2021, was searched for CMV, EBV and SARS-CoV-2 annotated TCRs, with TCRs annotated for multiple antigens excluded. Using fastp trimming at Q25 and MiXCR clonotype assembly, TCRdb reanalyzed the public sequencing data and kept in-frame beta chains. Each CDR3 protein appears once, grouped with its most common genes and DNA. TCRdb's processing, not the study's, gives the V and J calls here. Here the sample has 84,000 or so distinct CDR3 sequences; 13% to 15% occur a single time. In total, the top ten clones hold over 9.5% of the sample.

Study-wide findings and limitations: VDJdb matching was skewed toward anti-spike CD8 responses, so virus-specific expansions were likely underestimated and private and CD4 specificities were missed.

This was a case-control study nested in a cohort of healthcare workers in London, UK, who had nasopharyngeal swab PCR tests and blood samples taken every week. Healthcare workers were enrolled in the week of the UK lockdown, from 23 to 31 March 2020, and were followed every week for up to roughly 15 weeks. Inclusive of the bounding cysteine and phenylalanine, the CDR3 is 15 residues long. The only DNA kept is the CDR3, 45 bases in frame from the first base. The germline V gene sets CDR1 to SGHVS and CDR2 to FNYEAQ. V is pared back by 6 bases and J by 3 bases, with 17 bases lying between the germline termini.

This chain is built from TRBV7-6 and TRBJ1-2; the D gene is possibly TRBD1, with 5 bases matching. Sequenced material: whole blood. The clonotype originates from an adult who was a healthcare worker with PCR-confirmed SARS-CoV-2 infection or an uninfected control (not recorded which). The CDR3 in this case is CASSPQVERYYGYTF. The sequence in DNA is TGTGCCAGCAGTCCACAGGTGGAGAGGTACTATGGCTACACCTTC. The CDR3, completed at both ends by the reference TRBV7-6 and TRBJ1-2 genes, gives the full variable domain GAGVSQSPRYKVTKRGQDVALRCDPISGHVSLYWYRQALGQGPEFLTYFNYEAQQDKSGLPNDRFSAERPEGSISTLTIQRTEQRDSAMYRCASSPQVERYYGYTFGSGTRLTVV.